This entry features one TCR beta chain sequence. Its target is unknown. The record originates from a study of graft-versus-host responses after intestinal transplantation. Some clones are missing from TCRdb's copy, which holds only in-frame ones; the method was immunoSEQ multiplex PCR. The sample comprises about 120,000 clones, 90% of which are singletons, and more than 0.15% rests with the top ten. The V gene's germline CDR1 is MNHEY and CDR2 SVGAGI. This CDR3 is built from 15 residues. Trimming removed 5 bases from V and 6 bases from J, with 16 bases in between. Study-wide results and caveats: Individuals carrying graft-donor T cell macrochimerism showed high graft-versus-host to host-versus-graft clonal ratios in allografts. GvH clones turned up in recipient marrow; some had shown up first in ileum or blood.

The sequence was collected from a human donor who received an intestinal transplant. V gene TRBV6-5 combines with J gene TRBJ2-2; the D gene is possibly TRBD2 (7 bases). The starting material was unstimulated CD4+ T cells sorted from spleen or lymph node cells, obtained before intestinal transplant. This chain's CDR3 is CASSRGAKVAGELFF. Written as DNA, the CDR3 is TGTGCCAGCAGTCGGGGGGCGAAGGTGGCCGGGGAGCTGTTTTTT.